Described below is a single T cell receptor beta chain sequence and its context. V lost 2 bases to trimming and J lost 4 bases, with 7 bases between them. From germline, CDR1 is LGHDT and CDR2 YNNKEL (reference sequence). This CDR3 region has 13 residues. These data come from a study of blood T cell repertoires in COVID-19. The overall study: Acute and convalescent COVID-19 specimens originated in the United States, Italy and Spain. Sample material is recorded as cDNA or gDNA derived from T cells, B-cell-depleted T cells, or PBMCs.

Per the original methods: Using reference gene primer amplification, nucleated cell counts were estimated. Sequencing used immunoSEQ multiplex PCR; TCRdb keeps in-frame clones, though not all of them. V, J and clone size reflect that table, while D and trimming were determined from the DNA. The table lists 55,000 to 75,000 clones, around 90% of them singletons, with 1.3% in the top ten. The chain employs TRBV3-1 (or the pseudogene TRBV3-2) and TRBJ2-3, with TRBD1 as a possible D gene (5 bases). This clonotype originated in a man in his 60s with acute or convalescent COVID-19. Sequenced material: peripheral blood. The CDR3 protein is CASSQTGADTQYF. The CDR3, as DNA: TGTGCCAGCAGCCAAACAGGAGCAGATACGCAGTATTTT.